Listed below are T cell receptor beta chains from one sample, sequenced in a study of T cells after yellow fever vaccination. TCRdb re-called the 5' RACE reads through MiXCR, storing one row per CDR3 protein. The table shows 600,000 to 750,000 distinct CDR3 sequences, with roughly an eighth occurring only once. This specimen consisted of PBMCs, obtained on the day of the yellow fever booster vaccination. Receptors were obtained from a man aged 25-40 years who received the YFV17D yellow fever vaccine. CDR3s include the opening cysteine and the closing phenylalanine or tryptophan. The D gene is left open where the match is weak. Size is stated for part of the rows, as once, few or many counts, or as a class when the clone is expanded.

J gene,clone size,V gene,D gene,CDR3 protein,CDR3 DNA
TRBJ2-7,NA,TRBV7-9,TRBD2,CASSYLAGENEQYF,TGTGCCAGCAGCTACTTAGCGGGAGAAAACGAGCAGTACTTC
TRBJ2-3,few,TRBV5-1,NA,CASSSYITDTQYF,TGCGCCAGCAGCTCGTATATCACAGATACGCAGTATTTT
TRBJ2-1,few,TRBV12-3/TRBV12-4,TRBD2,CASSVSGRKSYNEQFF,TGTGCCAGCAGTGTTAGCGGGAGGAAGAGTTACAATGAGCAGTTCTTC
TRBJ2-5,few,TRBV29-1,TRBD2,CSAIRTSGSPYQETQYF,TGCAGCGCCATTCGGACTAGCGGGAGTCCGTACCAAGAGACCCAGTACTTC
TRBJ2-5,NA,TRBV5-1,NA,CASSLAGVDQETQYF,TGCGCCAGCAGCTTGGCGGGAGTGGACCAAGAGACCCAGTACTTC
TRBJ2-7,NA,TRBV20-1,TRBD1,CSARDQGTVYEQYF,TGCAGTGCTAGAGATCAAGGGACAGTTTACGAGCAGTACTTC
TRBJ2-7,few,TRBV28,TRBD1,CASRLPGQSSEQYF,TGTGCCAGCAGATTACCGGGACAGAGCTCCGAGCAGTACTTC
TRBJ2-7,NA,TRBV6-1,NA,CASREGSRYEQYF,TGTGCCAGCAGAGAGGGGAGCCGTTACGAGCAGTACTTC
TRBJ1-3,NA,TRBV15,NA,CATSRAQPPTGNTIYF,TGTGCCACCAGCAGAGCACAACCTCCAACTGGAAACACCATATATTTT
TRBJ1-2,NA,TRBV29-1,TRBD1,CSAEELLGTGGRGYTF,TGCAGCGCCGAGGAGCTCTTAGGGACAGGGGGAAGGGGCTACACCTTC
TRBJ2-2,NA,TRBV12-3/TRBV12-4,TRBD2,CTSSLGAGAGAGTGELFF,TGTACCAGCAGTTTAGGGGCGGGAGCGGGAGCTGGGACCGGGGAGCTGTTTTTT
TRBJ2-1,few,TRBV10-2,NA,CASSGTLLARRDEQFF,TGCGCCAGCAGTGGAACTCTTCTAGCAAGACGCGATGAGCAGTTCTTC
TRBJ2-1,few,TRBV5-1,NA,CASSPGSRLIF,TGCGCCAGCAGCCCCGGGTCTCGCTTGATCTTC
TRBJ2-2,few,TRBV15,TRBD2,CATSRDGLAASPGDTGELFF,TGTGCCACCAGCAGAGATGGGCTAGCGGCCTCACCCGGGGACACCGGGGAGCTGTTTTTT
TRBJ1-4,many,TRBV12-3/TRBV12-4,NA,CASTTGTKLFF,TGTGCCAGCACTACCGGGACCAAACTGTTTTTT
TRBJ2-3,NA,TRBV20-1,TRBD2,CSARAGTSGRPADTQYF,TGCAGTGCTAGAGCCGGGACTAGCGGGAGGCCTGCAGATACGCAGTATTTT
TRBJ2-1,NA,TRBV6-2/TRBV6-3,TRBD1,CASSYRDRGRVLSYNEQFF,TGTGCCAGCAGTTATCGGGACAGGGGGCGGGTTCTCTCCTACAATGAGCAGTTCTTC
TRBJ2-5,few,TRBV5-4,TRBD2,CASSLTSGARETQYF,TGTGCCAGCAGCCTGACTAGCGGGGCCCGTGAGACCCAGTACTTC
TRBJ2-1,many,TRBV7-9,NA,CASSLGSHNEQFF,TGTGCCAGCAGCTTAGGGTCACACAATGAGCAGTTCTTC
TRBJ2-3,many,TRBV20-1,NA,CSAAPVVYGITDTQYF,TGCAGTGCTGCCCCGGTTGTATACGGGATCACAGATACGCAGTATTTT
TRBJ2-1,NA,TRBV5-5,NA,CASSWGRPVYNEQFF,TGTGCCAGCAGCTGGGGCAGGCCCGTCTACAATGAGCAGTTCTTC
TRBJ2-1,few,TRBV30,TRBD2,CAWTRYFSGRAHEQFF,TGTGCCTGGACTCGCTACTTTAGCGGGAGGGCCCATGAGCAGTTCTTC
TRBJ2-5,NA,TRBV12-3/TRBV12-4,NA,CASSPKGEEETQYF,TGTGCCAGCAGTCCGAAGGGAGAGGAAGAGACCCAGTACTTC
TRBJ2-3,many,TRBV3-1,TRBD2,CASSQVVTSGTDTQYF,TGTGCCAGCAGCCAAGTTGTGACTAGCGGAACTGATACGCAGTATTTT
TRBJ2-1,NA,TRBV27,TRBD2,CASSSGLGINEQFF,TGTGCCAGCAGTTCGGGACTAGGAATCAATGAGCAGTTCTTC
TRBJ2-6,few,TRBV20-1,NA,CSASGANVLTF,TGCAGTGCCTCTGGGGCCAACGTCCTGACTTTC
TRBJ2-1,NA,TRBV5-1,TRBD2,CASSLAFSGTNNEQFF,TGCGCCAGCAGCTTGGCTTTTAGCGGGACTAACAATGAGCAGTTCTTC
TRBJ2-1,few,TRBV7-7,NA,CASSLDEGVNEQFF,TGTGCCAGCAGCTTAGATGAAGGGGTCAATGAGCAGTTCTTC
TRBJ1-1,few,TRBV6-6,NA,CASSTLDRAEAFF,TGTGCCAGCAGTACCTTGGACAGAGCCGAAGCTTTCTTT
TRBJ1-1,many,TRBV29-1,TRBD1,CSGATGGMGTEAFF,TGCAGCGGAGCAACAGGGGGCATGGGCACTGAAGCTTTCTTT
TRBJ1-2,NA,TRBV5-1,NA,CASSLAPGEGVYGYTF,TGCGCCAGCAGCCTGGCCCCTGGAGAGGGGGTCTATGGCTACACCTTC
TRBJ2-2,NA,TRBV20-1,NA,CCARARGRKDTGELFF,TGCTGTGCTCGAGCGAGGGGGAGAAAAGACACCGGGGAGCTGTTTTTT
TRBJ2-2,many,TRBV18,TRBD1,CASSRFPGQGSGELFF,TGTGCCAGCTCACGTTTCCCGGGACAGGGATCCGGGGAGCTGTTTTTT
TRBJ1-6,few,TRBV18,NA,CASSPPSGRALHF,TGTGCCAGCTCACCGCCTTCAGGGAGGGCCCTCCACTTT
TRBJ1-5,few,TRBV7-2,TRBD1,CASSYGQGGAPNQPQHF,TGTGCCAGCAGCTACGGACAGGGCGGAGCCCCTAATCAGCCCCAGCATTTT
TRBJ2-7,NA,TRBV4-1,NA,CASSPLRGTPYEQYF,TGCGCCAGCAGCCCTCTGAGGGGGACCCCCTACGAGCAGTACTTC
TRBJ2-3,NA,TRBV18,NA,CASSPSTGPDTQYF,TGTGCCAGCTCCCCCTCAACCGGTCCAGATACGCAGTATTTT
TRBJ2-1,NA,TRBV24-1,TRBD2,CATSDQATSGYNEQFF,TGTGCCACCAGTGACCAGGCGACTAGCGGCTACAATGAGCAGTTCTTC
TRBJ1-3,NA,TRBV5-1,NA,CASSLETPSSGNTIYF,TGCGCCAGCAGCTTGGAGACACCCAGCTCTGGAAACACCATATATTTT
TRBJ2-5,NA,TRBV29-1,NA,CSVVRAGETQYF,TGCAGCGTTGTCAGAGCTGGAGAGACCCAGTACTTC
TRBJ2-1,NA,TRBV15,NA,CATCREGSGRSNEQFF,TGTGCCACCTGCAGAGAAGGCTCCGGGAGATCCAATGAGCAGTTCTTC
TRBJ1-2,NA,TRBV7-9,TRBD1,CASSFPGQGDYGYTF,TGTGCCAGCAGCTTCCCGGGACAGGGTGACTATGGCTACACCTTC